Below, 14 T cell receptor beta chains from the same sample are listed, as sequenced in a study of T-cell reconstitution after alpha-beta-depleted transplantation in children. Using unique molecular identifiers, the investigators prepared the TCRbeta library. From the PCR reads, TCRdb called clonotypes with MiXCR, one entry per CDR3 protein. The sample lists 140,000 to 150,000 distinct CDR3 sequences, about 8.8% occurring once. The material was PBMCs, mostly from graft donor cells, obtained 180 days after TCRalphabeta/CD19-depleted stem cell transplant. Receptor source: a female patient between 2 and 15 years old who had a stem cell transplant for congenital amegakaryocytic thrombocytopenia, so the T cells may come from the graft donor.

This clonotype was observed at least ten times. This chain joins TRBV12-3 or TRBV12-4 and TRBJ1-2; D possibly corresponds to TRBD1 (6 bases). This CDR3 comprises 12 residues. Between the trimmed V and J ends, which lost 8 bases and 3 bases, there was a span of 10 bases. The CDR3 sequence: CASGGLDYGYTF. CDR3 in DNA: TGTGCCAGCGGGGGGCTAGACTATGGCTACACCTTC.

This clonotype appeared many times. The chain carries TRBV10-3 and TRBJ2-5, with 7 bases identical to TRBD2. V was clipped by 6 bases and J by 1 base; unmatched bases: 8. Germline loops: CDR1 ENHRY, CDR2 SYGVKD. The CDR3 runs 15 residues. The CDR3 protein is CAIRGGRNRQETQYF. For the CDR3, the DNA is TGTGCCATCAGGGGCGGGAGAAACCGCCAAGAGACCCAGTACTTC.

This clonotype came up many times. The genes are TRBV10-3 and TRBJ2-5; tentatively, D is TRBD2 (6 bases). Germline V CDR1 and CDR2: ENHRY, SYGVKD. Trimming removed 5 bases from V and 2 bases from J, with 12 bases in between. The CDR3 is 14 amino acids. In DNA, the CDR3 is TGTGCCATCAGTTGGGTGGGGACTCAAGAGACCCAGTACTTC. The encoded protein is CAISWVGTQETQYF.

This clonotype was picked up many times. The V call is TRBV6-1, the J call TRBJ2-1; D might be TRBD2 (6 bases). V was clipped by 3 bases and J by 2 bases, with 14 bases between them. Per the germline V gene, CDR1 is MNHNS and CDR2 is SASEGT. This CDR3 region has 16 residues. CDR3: CASSDRRDWPYNEQFF. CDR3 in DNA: TGTGCCAGCAGTGATCGACGGGACTGGCCCTACAATGAGCAGTTCTTC.

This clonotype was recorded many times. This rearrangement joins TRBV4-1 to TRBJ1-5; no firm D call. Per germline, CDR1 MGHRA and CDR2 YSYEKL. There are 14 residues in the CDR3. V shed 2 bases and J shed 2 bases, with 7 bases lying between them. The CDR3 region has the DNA TGCGCCAGCAGCCAATTTCATGGCAATCAGCCCCAGCATTTT. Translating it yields CASSQFHGNQPQHF.

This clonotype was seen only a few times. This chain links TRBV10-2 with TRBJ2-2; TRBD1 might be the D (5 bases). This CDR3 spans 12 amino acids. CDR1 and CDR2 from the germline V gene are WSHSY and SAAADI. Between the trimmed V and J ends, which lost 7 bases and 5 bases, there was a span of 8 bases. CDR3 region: CASNPGTGELFF. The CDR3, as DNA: TGCGCCAGCAACCCAGGGACCGGGGAGCTGTTTTTT.

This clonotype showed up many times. The CDR3: CASRTGTGYNEQFF. Written as DNA, the CDR3 is TGTGCCAGCAGAACCGGGACAGGTTACAATGAGCAGTTCTTC. The rearrangement links TRBV6-2 or TRBV6-3 to TRBJ2-1; TRBD1 matches at 8 bases. Germline V gene data show CDR1 as MNHEY and CDR2 as SVGEGT. V lost 6 bases and J lost 4; bases outside the gene matches: 5. The length of the CDR3 is 14 residues.

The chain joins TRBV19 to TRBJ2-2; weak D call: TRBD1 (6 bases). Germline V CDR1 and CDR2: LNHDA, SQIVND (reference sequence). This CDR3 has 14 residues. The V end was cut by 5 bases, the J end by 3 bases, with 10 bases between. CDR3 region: CASSSGVDTGELFF. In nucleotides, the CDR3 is TGTGCCAGTAGTTCAGGGGTGGACACCGGGGAGCTGTTTTTT.

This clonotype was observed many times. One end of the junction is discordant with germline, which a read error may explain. The CDR3 region is CASSFEGWGLRYF. For the CDR3, the DNA is TGTGCCAGCAGTTTCGAGGGGTGGGGCCTCAGGTATTTT. This sequence joins TRBV12-3 or TRBV12-4 and TRBJ1-5, with D perhaps matching TRBD1 (5 bases). This CDR3 has 13 amino acids.

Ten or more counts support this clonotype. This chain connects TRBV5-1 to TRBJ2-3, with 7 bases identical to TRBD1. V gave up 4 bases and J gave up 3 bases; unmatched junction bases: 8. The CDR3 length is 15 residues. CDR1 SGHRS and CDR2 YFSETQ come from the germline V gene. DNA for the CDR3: TGCGCCAGCAGCGGAATACAGGGGAATACAGATACGCAGTATTTT. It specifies CASSGIQGNTDTQYF.

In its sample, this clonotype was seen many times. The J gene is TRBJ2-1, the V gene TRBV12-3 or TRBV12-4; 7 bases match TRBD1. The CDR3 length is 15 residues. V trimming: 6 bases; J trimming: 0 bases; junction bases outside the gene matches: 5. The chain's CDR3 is CASRKQGFSYNEQFF. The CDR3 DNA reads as TGTGCCAGCAGAAAACAGGGGTTCTCCTACAATGAGCAGTTCTTC.

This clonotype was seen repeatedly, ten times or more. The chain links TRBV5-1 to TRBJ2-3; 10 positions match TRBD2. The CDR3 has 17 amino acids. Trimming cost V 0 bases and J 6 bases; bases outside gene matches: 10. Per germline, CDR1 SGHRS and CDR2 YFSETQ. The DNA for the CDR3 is TGCGCCAGCAGCTTGGAGCTAGCGGGAGCGATGGATGATACGCAGTATTTT. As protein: CASSLELAGAMDDTQYF.

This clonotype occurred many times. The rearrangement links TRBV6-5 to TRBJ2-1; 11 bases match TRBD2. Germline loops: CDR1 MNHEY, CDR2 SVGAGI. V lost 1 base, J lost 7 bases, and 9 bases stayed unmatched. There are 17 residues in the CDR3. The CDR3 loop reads CASSYFSSGRSGNEQFF. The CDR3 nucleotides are TGTGCCAGCAGTTACTTCTCTAGCGGGAGGTCTGGTAATGAGCAGTTCTTC.

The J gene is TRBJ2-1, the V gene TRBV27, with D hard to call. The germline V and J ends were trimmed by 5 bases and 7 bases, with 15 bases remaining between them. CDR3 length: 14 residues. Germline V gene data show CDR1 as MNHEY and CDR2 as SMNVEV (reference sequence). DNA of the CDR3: TGTGCCAGCAGTACGACGGACGTCAAAAATGAGCAGTTCTTC. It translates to CASSTTDVKNEQFF.